Described below is a single T cell receptor (beta chain) sequence and its context. All the donors were Caucasian adults who lived in Nashville, Tennessee. This specimen belongs to a study of shared clonotypes between healthy human individuals. Here immunoSEQ multiplex PCR was the method, and the copy in TCRdb shows in-frame clones only, minus some. The profile shows 2,100,000 or so clones, nearly 97% of them singletons. This CDR3 spans 14 amino acids. Germline V CDR1 and CDR2: SGHDT, YYEEEE. The J segment lost 6 bases and the V segment lost 4 bases, leaving 7 bases of the junction unmatched. The sequence derives from a young man in good health. The sample was naive CD4+ T cells sorted from blood. Subset noted: CD45RA+ positively selected. V usage is TRBV5-6 and J usage is TRBJ2-7; the match to TRBD1 covers 10 bases. The CDR3 bases are TGTGCCAGCAGCACGTGGACAGGGGGGGGCGAGCAGTACTTC. It is translated as CASSTWTGGGEQYF. The complete variable domain, with remaining parts taken from reference TRBV5-6 and TRBJ2-7, reads DAGVTQSPTHLIKTRGQQVTLRCSPKSGHDTVSWYQQALGQGPQFIFQYYEEEERQRGNFPDRFSGHQFPNYSSELNVNALLLGDSALYLCASSTWTGGGEQYFGPGTRLTVT.